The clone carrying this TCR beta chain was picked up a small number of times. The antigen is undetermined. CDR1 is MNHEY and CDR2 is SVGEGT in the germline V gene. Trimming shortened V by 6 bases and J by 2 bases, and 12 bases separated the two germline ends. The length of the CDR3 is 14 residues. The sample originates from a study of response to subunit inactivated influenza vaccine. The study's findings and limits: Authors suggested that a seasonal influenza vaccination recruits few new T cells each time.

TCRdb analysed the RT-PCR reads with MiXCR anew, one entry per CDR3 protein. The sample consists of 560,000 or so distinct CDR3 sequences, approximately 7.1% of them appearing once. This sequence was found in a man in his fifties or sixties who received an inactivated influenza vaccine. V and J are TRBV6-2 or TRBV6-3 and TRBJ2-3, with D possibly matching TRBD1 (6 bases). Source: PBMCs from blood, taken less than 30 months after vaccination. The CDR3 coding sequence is TGTGCCAGCAGCACAGGGTTATTCACAGATACGCAGTATTTT. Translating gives CASSTGLFTDTQYF.